One and the same sample provided the 3 T cell receptor beta chains below, sequenced in a study of T cells in Graves' hyperthyroidism and ophthalmopathy. Amplification of TCR beta CDR3 regions used RNA as the template. The HTBI set primed first-round TCR CDR3 RT-PCR. TCRdb passed the multiplex PCR reads through MiXCR, listing each CDR3 protein once. The sample has hundreds of thousands of distinct CDR3 sequences, about a sixth seen once. Sequencing was done on a sample of blood. The receptors were gathered from a woman younger than 30 with Graves' hyperthyroidism.

This clonotype appeared a few times. The chain joins TRBV3-1 to TRBJ1-1; 8 bases fit TRBD1. The germline gives CDR1 LGHDT, CDR2 YNNKEL (reference sequence). The CDR3 is 15 residues long. V was clipped by 6 bases and J by 4 bases; unmatched bases: 10. The CDR3 DNA follows: TGTGCCAGCAGATCGCAGGGGGCAGAGGGCACTGAAGCTTTCTTT. The encoded protein is CASRSQGAEGTEAFF.

This clonotype was seen just once. The rearrangement joins TRBV20-1 to TRBJ2-1, with D perhaps matching TRBD2 (6 bases). The CDR3 spans 13 residues. CDR1 is DFQATT, CDR2 SNEGSKA, per germline (reference sequence). V was cut by 6 bases and J by 7 bases, with 16 bases left in between. This chain's CDR3 is CSALEEGGNEQFF. The DNA for the CDR3 is TGCAGTGCACTAGAGGAGGGCGGGAATGAGCAGTTCTTC.

J is TRBJ1-6 and V is TRBV27; a possible D gene is TRBD1 (5 bases). V lost 1 base, J lost 5 bases, and 9 bases lay in between. The CDR3 is made up of 15 amino acids. Germline V CDR1 and CDR2: MNHEY, SMNVEV (reference sequence). CDR3 amino acids: CASSLWTPDNSPLHF. CDR3 DNA sequence: TGTGCCAGCAGTTTATGGACACCGGATAATTCACCCCTCCACTTT.